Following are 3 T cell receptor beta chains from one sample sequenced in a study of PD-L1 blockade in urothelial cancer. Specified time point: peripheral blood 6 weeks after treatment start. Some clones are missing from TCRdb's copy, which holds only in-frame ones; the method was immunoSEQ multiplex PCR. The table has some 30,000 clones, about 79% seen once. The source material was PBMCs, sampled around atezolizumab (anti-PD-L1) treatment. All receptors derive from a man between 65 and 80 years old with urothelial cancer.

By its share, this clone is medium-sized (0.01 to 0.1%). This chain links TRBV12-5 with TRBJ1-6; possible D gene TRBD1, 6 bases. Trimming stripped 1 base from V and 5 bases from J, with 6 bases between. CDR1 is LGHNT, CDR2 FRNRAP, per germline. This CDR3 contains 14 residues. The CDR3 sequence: CASGLGTDNSPLHF. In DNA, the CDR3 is TGTGCTAGTGGTTTGGGGACAGATAATTCACCCCTCCACTTT.

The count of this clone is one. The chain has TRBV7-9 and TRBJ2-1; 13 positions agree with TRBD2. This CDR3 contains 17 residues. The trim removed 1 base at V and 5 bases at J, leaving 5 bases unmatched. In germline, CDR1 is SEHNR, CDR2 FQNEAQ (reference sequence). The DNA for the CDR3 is TGTGCCAGCAGCTTAGGCGGACTAGCGGGAGTGAACAATGAGCAGTTCTTC. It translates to CASSLGGLAGVNNEQFF.

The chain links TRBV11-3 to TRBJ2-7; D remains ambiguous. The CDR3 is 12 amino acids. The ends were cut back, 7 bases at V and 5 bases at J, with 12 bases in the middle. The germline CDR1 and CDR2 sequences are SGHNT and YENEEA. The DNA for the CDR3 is TGTGCCAGCAAATCTATGAGGAACGAGCAGTACTTC. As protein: CASKSMRNEQYF. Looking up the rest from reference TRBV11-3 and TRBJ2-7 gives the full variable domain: EAGVVQSPRYKIIEKKQPVAFWCNPISGHNTLYWYLQNLGQGPELLIRYENEEAVDDSQLPKDRFSAERLKGVDSTLKIQPAELGDSAVYLCASKSMRNEQYFGPGTRLTVT.